This record concerns one T cell receptor (beta chain) sequence. The antigen remains undetermined. This entry comes from a study of T cells in Graves' hyperthyroidism and ophthalmopathy. Study-wide findings and caveats: Model predictions of ophthalmopathy came a median approximately 6 months before onset. Ophthalmopathy stood apart from stable hyperthyroidism in a 13 V-J model.

TCR beta CDR3 regions were amplified from RNA. TCR CDR3 underwent first-round RT-PCR with the HTBI primer set. TCRdb re-derived calls from the multiplex PCR reads in MiXCR, one entry per CDR3 protein. The sample contains over 500,000 distinct CDR3 sequences, 12% to 15% of which appear only once. Hyperthyroidism, newly diagnosed and lasting under 2 months, affected patients aged 18 to 65. V lost 2 bases to trimming and J lost 10 bases; unmatched junction nucleotides: 12. Looked up from germline, CDR1 is SGHDT and CDR2 is YYEEEE. The CDR3 has 15 amino acids. The gene calls are TRBV5-6 and TRBJ2-1, with 7 bases identical to TRBD2. Sequencing was done on a sample of blood. The source of this sequence is a woman aged 40-49 years with Graves' hyperthyroidism. This chain's CDR3 is CASSFAGEHLGEQFF. In nucleotides, the CDR3 is TGTGCCAGCAGCTTTGCGGGAGAGCACCTTGGGGAGCAGTTCTTC.